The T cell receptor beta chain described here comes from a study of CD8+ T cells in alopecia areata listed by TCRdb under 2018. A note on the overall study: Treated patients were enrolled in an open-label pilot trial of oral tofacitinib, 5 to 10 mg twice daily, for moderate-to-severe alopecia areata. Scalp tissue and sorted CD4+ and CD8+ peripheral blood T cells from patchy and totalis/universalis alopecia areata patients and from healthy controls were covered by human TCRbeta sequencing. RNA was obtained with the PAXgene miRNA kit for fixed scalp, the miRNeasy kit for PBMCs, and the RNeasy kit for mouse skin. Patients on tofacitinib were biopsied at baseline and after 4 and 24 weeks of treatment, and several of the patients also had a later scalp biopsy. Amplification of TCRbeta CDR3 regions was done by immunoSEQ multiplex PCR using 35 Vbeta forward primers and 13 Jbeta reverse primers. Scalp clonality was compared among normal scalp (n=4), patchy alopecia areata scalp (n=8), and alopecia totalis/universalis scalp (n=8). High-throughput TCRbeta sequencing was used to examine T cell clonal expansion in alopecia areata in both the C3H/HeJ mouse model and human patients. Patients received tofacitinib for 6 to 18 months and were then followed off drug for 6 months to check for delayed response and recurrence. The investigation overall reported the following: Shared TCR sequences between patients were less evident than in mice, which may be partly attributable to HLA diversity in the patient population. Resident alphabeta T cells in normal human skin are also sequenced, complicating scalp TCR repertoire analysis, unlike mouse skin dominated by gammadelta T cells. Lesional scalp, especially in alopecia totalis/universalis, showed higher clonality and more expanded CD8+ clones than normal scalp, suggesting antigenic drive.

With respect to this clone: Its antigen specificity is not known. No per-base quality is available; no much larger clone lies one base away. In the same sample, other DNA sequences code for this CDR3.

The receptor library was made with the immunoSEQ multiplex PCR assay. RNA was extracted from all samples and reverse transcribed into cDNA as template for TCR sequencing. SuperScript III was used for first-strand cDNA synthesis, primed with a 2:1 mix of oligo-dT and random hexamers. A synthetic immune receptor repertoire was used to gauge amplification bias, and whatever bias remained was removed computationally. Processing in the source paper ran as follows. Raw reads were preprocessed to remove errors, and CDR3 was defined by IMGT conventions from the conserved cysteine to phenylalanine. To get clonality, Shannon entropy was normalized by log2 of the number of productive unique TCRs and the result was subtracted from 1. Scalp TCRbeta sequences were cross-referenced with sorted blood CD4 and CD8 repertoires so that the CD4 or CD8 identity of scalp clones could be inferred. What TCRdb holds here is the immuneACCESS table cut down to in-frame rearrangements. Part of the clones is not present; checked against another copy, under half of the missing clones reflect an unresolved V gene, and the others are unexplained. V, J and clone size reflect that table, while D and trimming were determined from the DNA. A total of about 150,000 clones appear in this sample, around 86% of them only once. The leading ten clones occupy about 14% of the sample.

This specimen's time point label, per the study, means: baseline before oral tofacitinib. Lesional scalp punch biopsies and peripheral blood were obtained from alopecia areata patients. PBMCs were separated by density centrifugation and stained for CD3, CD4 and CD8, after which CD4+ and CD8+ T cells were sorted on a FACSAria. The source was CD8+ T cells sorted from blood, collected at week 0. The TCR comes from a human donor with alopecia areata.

The DNA is as follows: TGCAGCGTCGGACAGGACTACGAGCAGTACTTC. The translation is CSVGQDYEQYF. This chain is built from TRBV29-1 and TRBJ2-7, with 7 junctional bases fitting TRBD1. The CDR3, cysteine through phenylalanine, is 11 amino acids long. The CDR3 DNA has 33 bases and is translated from base 1. Here V drops 6 bases and J drops 3 bases, and the junction holds 2 bases not matched to any gene. CDR1 and CDR2, per the germline V gene, are SQVTM and ANQGSEA.